One and the same sample provided the 27 T cell receptor beta chains below, sequenced in a study of blood T cell repertoires in COVID-19. The data were produced by immunoSEQ multiplex PCR, yet TCRdb's version contains in-frame clones alone and is incomplete. The sample consists of roughly 200,000 clones, approximately 90% of them appearing once. Sequenced input: peripheral blood. The receptor set was obtained from a woman under 30 who had recovered from COVID-19.

This clone has just one count. This chain joins TRBV7-8 and TRBJ2-7; D remains unclear. Germline V gene sequence: CDR1 SGHVS, CDR2 FQNEAQ. The V end lost 1 base, the J end lost 3 bases, and 7 bases lay between the germline ends. The CDR3 has 13 amino acids. In DNA form, the CDR3 reads TGTGCCAGCAGCTTAGAACGGTTCTACGAGCAGTACGTC. This sequence encodes CASSLERFYEQYV.

The chain has TRBV7-2 and TRBJ2-1; D is perhaps TRBD1 (5 bases). CDR1 SGHTA and CDR2 FQGNSA come from the germline V gene. Trimming shortened V by 5 bases and J by 5 bases, and 13 bases separated the two germline ends. The CDR3 has 14 residues. CDR3 region: CASSPWVGDNEQFF. The CDR3 DNA sequence: TGTGCCAGCAGCCCCTGGGTAGGGGACAATGAGCAGTTCTTC. Filled out from reference TRBV7-2 and TRBJ2-1, the complete variable domain reads GAGVSQSPSNKVTEKGKDVELRCDPISGHTALYWYRQSLGQGLEFLIYFQGNSAPDKSGLPSDRFSAERTGGSVSTLTIQRTQQEDSAVYLCASSPWVGDNEQFFGPGTRLTVL.

The J gene is TRBJ2-1, the V gene TRBV19; D is perhaps TRBD2 (5 bases). The CDR3 extends over 12 amino acids. Germline lookup yields CDR1 LNHDA and CDR2 SQIVND (reference sequence). The V end was cut by 3 bases, the J end by 5 bases, with 5 bases between. The CDR3 DNA follows: TGTGCCAGTAGTATGGGAGACAATGAGCAGTTCTTC. Protein: CASSMGDNEQFF.

The chain couples TRBV18 to TRBJ2-6; TRBD2 is a possible D gene (6 bases). Trimming shortened V by 0 bases and J by 1 base, and 7 bases separated the two germline ends. Germline V gene data show CDR1 as KGHSH and CDR2 as LQKENI. This CDR3 region has 16 residues. The CDR3 protein is CASSPPGRSGANVLTF. CDR3 in DNA: TGTGCCAGCTCACCACCGGGGAGGTCTGGGGCCAACGTCCTGACTTTC.

The V and J genes are TRBV7-9 and TRBJ1-2; 11 bases are shared with TRBD1. Germline lookup yields CDR1 SEHNR and CDR2 FQNEAQ (reference sequence). V shed 5 bases and J 5 bases; nucleotides not matched to a gene: 13. The CDR3 sequence is 17 residues long. CDR3 bases: TGTGCCAGCAGCCCGGACAGGGGGCGGTCCACTCCATATGGCTACACCTTC. Its translation is CASSPDRGRSTPYGYTF.

The rearrangement uses TRBV19 and TRBJ2-1; 9 bases map to TRBD1. Trimming at V came to 4 bases and at J to 4 bases, leaving 5 bases not matched to a gene. Germline CDR1 is LNHDA and CDR2 is SQIVND (reference sequence). This CDR3 comprises 15 residues. Here the CDR3 DNA reads TGTGCCAGTAGTACCCGGGACAGGGTTTACAATGAGCAGTTCTTC. Translated: CASSTRDRVYNEQFF.

The chain is built from TRBV19 and TRBJ1-5; D unclear. Germline CDR1 and CDR2: LNHDA and SQIVND (reference sequence). Trimming took off 3 bases at V and 4 bases at J, with 4 bases between the two ends. The CDR3 length is 12 residues. The CDR3 region is CASSMSNQPQHF. The CDR3 nucleotides read TGTGCCAGTAGTATGAGTAATCAGCCCCAGCATTTT.

On this clone: The germline gene is not matched at one end of the junction; a read error may be the cause. The V call is TRBV9, the J call TRBJ1-1, with TRBD1 identical over 8 bases. CDR3 length: 11 residues. From germline, CDR1 is SGDLS and CDR2 YYNGEE. The CDR3 loop reads CASSVAGTGTF. CDR3 nucleotide sequence: TGTGCCAGCAGCGTAGCGGGGACAGGCACCTTT.

The chain is built from TRBV19 and TRBJ1-5, with TRBD1 matching over 9 bases. CDR1 LNHDA and CDR2 SQIVND come from the germline V gene (reference sequence). V lost 10 bases and J lost 6; bases outside the gene matches: 10. This CDR3 spans 14 amino acids. For the CDR3, the DNA is TGTGCCACTAATACAGGGGGCTCTTTTCAGCCCCAGCATTTT. Protein product: CATNTGGSFQPQHF.

The chain joins TRBV19 to TRBJ2-5; TRBD1 agrees at 8 bases. J was trimmed by 4 bases and V by 5 bases; bases with no gene match: 6. This CDR3 region has 14 residues. Germline assignment: CDR1 LNHDA and CDR2 SQIVND (reference sequence). The CDR3 nucleotides read TGTGCCAGTAGTCCCGGACAGGGAAGAGAGACCCAGTACTTC. It encodes CASSPGQGRETQYF. The full variable domain, completed using reference TRBV19 and TRBJ2-5, is DGGITQSPKYLFRKEGQNVTLSCEQNLNHDAMYWYRQDPGQGLRLIYYSQIVNDFQKGDIAEGYSVSREKKESFPLTVTSAQKNPTAFYLCASSPGQGRETQYFGPGTRLLVL.

The chain recombines TRBV5-4 with TRBJ1-1, with D unresolved. Germline lookup yields CDR1 SGHNT and CDR2 YYREEE (reference sequence). V lost 1 base and J lost 6, with 13 bases in between. The CDR3 extends over 14 amino acids. The CDR3 protein is CASSLLEAGAEAFF. CDR3 sequence (DNA): TGTGCCAGCAGCTTGCTGGAGGCGGGCGCTGAAGCTTTCTTT.

V is TRBV6-5 and J is TRBJ1-2; TRBD1 might be the D (6 bases). The V end lost 10 bases, the J end lost 4 bases, and 13 bases lay between the germline ends. The germline V gene encodes CDR1 MNHEY and CDR2 SVGAGI. The CDR3 runs to 12 residues. CDR3 nucleotide sequence: TGTGCCATAGAGGACAGACGCTATGGCTACACCTTC. Protein sequence: CAIEDRRYGYTF.

The V and J genes are TRBV11-2 and TRBJ1-6; perhaps TRBD1 as D (5 bases). Per the germline V gene, CDR1 is SGHAT and CDR2 is FQNNGV. V was shortened by 1 base and J by 7 bases, with 11 bases between the two germline ends. The CDR3 length is 15 residues. Here the CDR3 reads CASSLAAGMNSPLHF. DNA for the CDR3: TGTGCCAGCAGCTTAGCGGCAGGGATGAATTCACCCCTCCACTTT.

Turning to this clone: The junction differs from germline at one of its ends, possibly a read error. The chain employs TRBV7-9 and TRBJ1-3, with D perhaps matching TRBD1 (5 bases). Germline CDR1 SEHNR, CDR2 FQNEAQ (reference sequence). This CDR3 contains 11 residues. The DNA of the CDR3 is TGTGCCAGCAGGGCAGGGAGGGATCTGGATTTT. The encoded protein is CASRAGRDLDF.

The chain uses TRBV7-2 and TRBJ2-6; D is perhaps TRBD1 (6 bases). The CDR3 has 17 amino acids. Germline CDR1 and CDR2: SGHTA and FQGNSA. The germline V and J ends were trimmed by 4 bases and 3 bases, with 16 bases remaining between them. CDR3 DNA: TGTGCCAGCAGCTCCCCACAGGGAATGCTTGGGGCCAACGTCCTGACTTTC. Translating it yields CASSSPQGMLGANVLTF.

This clone was counted a single time. This chain connects TRBV7-2 to TRBJ2-7; perhaps TRBD1 as D (5 bases). There are 13 residues in the CDR3. Germline CDR1 reads SGHTA; CDR2 reads FQGNSA. Trimming removed 5 bases at V and 5 bases at J, with 13 bases between. The CDR3, as DNA: TGTGCCAGCAGCCAGGGCAAGCACCACGAGCAGTACGTC. It yields the protein CASSQGKHHEQYV.

The chain couples TRBV6-5 to TRBJ1-6, with 12 bases that match TRBD1. Germline trimming cut 8 bases from V and 9 bases from J; bases unmatched to any gene: 5. The CDR3 is 14 residues long. The germline V gene encodes CDR1 MNHEY and CDR2 SVGAGI. DNA for the CDR3: TGTGCCAGCCGCCGGGACAGGGGGCTTTCACCCCTCCACTTT. Its protein product is CASRRDRGLSPLHF.

The rearrangement links TRBV18 to TRBJ2-6; 8 nucleotides align to TRBD1. This CDR3 spans 16 amino acids. V lost 6 bases to trimming and J lost 0 bases; unmatched junction nucleotides: 4. Germline loops: CDR1 KGHSH, CDR2 LQKENI. The CDR3 DNA is TGTGCCAGCTCGTGGGACAGGACCTCTGGGGCCAACGTCCTGACTTTC. The encoded protein is CASSWDRTSGANVLTF. The whole variable domain, filled in from reference TRBV18 and TRBJ2-6, reads NAGVMQNPRHLVRRRGQEARLRCSPMKGHSHVYWYRQLPEEGLKFMVYLQKENIIDESGMPKERFSAEFPKEGPSILRIQQVVRGDSAAYFCASSWDRTSGANVLTFGAGSRLTVL.

This sequence joins TRBV27 and TRBJ2-3; the match to TRBD1 covers 11 bases. This CDR3 has 16 amino acids. Germline trimming cut 2 bases from V and 0 bases from J; bases unmatched to any gene: 1. Germline assignment: CDR1 MNHEY and CDR2 SMNVEV (reference sequence). CDR3 DNA sequence: TGTGCCAGCAGTTTAGGGACAGGGGGAAGCACAGATACGCAGTATTTT. This translates into CASSLGTGGSTDTQYF.

The CDR3 sequence: CASSPPGEQYF. The CDR3 nucleotides are TGTGCCAGCAGCCCCCCCGGCGAGCAGTACTTC. The chain uses TRBV7-2 and TRBJ2-7; D is undetermined. This CDR3 contains 11 residues. V lost 5 bases and J lost 6, with 8 bases in between. Germline-derived CDR1 and CDR2 are SGHTA and FQGNSA.

V is TRBV6-1 and J is TRBJ2-5, with D tentatively TRBD2 (7 bases). The CDR3 has 15 residues. In germline, CDR1 is MNHNS, CDR2 SASEGT. The V end was cut by 3 bases, the J end by 4 bases, with 15 bases between. The CDR3 DNA sequence: TGTGCCAGCAGTGAGGGCGGGAGAGGGGGAGAGACCCAGTACTTC. Amino acids: CASSEGGRGGETQYF.

The chain carries TRBV11-2 and TRBJ1-2; D perhaps matches TRBD1 (5 bases). The CDR3 contains 15 residues. Germline V CDR1 and CDR2: SGHAT, FQNNGV. V shed 4 bases and J shed 5 bases, with 17 bases lying between them. The chain's CDR3 is CASSSDTGVNYGYTF. The CDR3 nucleotides read TGTGCCAGCAGCTCGGACACGGGGGTAAATTATGGCTACACCTTC.

The chain combines TRBV2 with TRBJ1-4; D perhaps matches TRBD1 (6 bases). Germline loops: CDR1 SNHLY, CDR2 FYNNEI. The CDR3 is made up of 12 amino acids. V was pared by 6 bases and J by 13 bases, with 15 bases between. Written as DNA, the CDR3 is TGTGCCAGCAGAGGACAGTCCCGGGGACTGTTTTTT. Translation: CASRGQSRGLFF.

The CDR3: CASTGGQLNNSPLHF. The CDR3 DNA sequence: TGTGCCAGTACGGGAGGGCAGCTCAATAATTCACCCCTCCACTTT. The chain has TRBV19 and TRBJ1-6; D gene ambiguous. Trimming left V 7 bases short and J 5 bases short, with 15 bases between. CDR3 size: 15 residues. CDR1 and CDR2 (germline): LNHDA, SQIVND (reference sequence). Together with reference TRBV19 and TRBJ1-6, the CDR3 gives the full variable domain: DGGITQSPKYLFRKEGQNVTLSCEQNLNHDAMYWYRQDPGQGLRLIYYSQIVNDFQKGDIAEGYSVSREKKESFPLTVTSAQKNPTAFYLCASTGGQLNNSPLHFGNGTRLTVT.

The V gene is TRBV7-9, the J gene TRBJ1-4; D is uncertain. CDR1 and CDR2 from the germline V gene are SEHNR and FQNEAQ (reference sequence). The CDR3 consists of 15 residues. Between the trimmed V and J ends, which lost 5 bases and 0 bases, there was a span of 10 bases. This chain's CDR3 is CASSRELATNEKLFF. The CDR3 bases are TGTGCCAGCAGCCGCGAACTTGCAACTAATGAAAAACTGTTTTTT.

This rearrangement joins TRBV3-1 (or the pseudogene TRBV3-2) to TRBJ2-1; 14 bases are a match to TRBD2. V lost 5 bases, J lost 7 bases, and 7 bases stayed unmatched. CDR3 length equals 16 residues. CDR1 and CDR2 from the germline V gene are LGHDT and YNNKEL (reference sequence). The CDR3 DNA reads as TGTGCCAGCAGCTCTGGACTAGCGGGGGGCCAAAATGAGCAGTTCTTC. Its translation: CASSSGLAGGQNEQFF.

The chain recombines TRBV7-2 with TRBJ2-1; tentatively, D is TRBD2 (6 bases). Germline lookup yields CDR1 SGHTA and CDR2 FQGNSA. V was cut by 7 bases and J by 10 bases, with 11 bases left in between. The CDR3 has 11 amino acids. The CDR3 DNA follows: TGTGCCAGCACCCTCCGGGAGGAGCAGTTCTTC. Residues: CASTLREEQFF.